This entry lists 20 T cell receptor beta chains sequenced from one sample in a study of blood T cell repertoires in COVID-19. TCRdb keeps only in-frame clones here, not all; method: immunoSEQ multiplex PCR. The data hold a few hundred thousand clones, with roughly 87% observed a single time. Sequencing input: peripheral blood. These receptors all come from a man aged 45-65 years with active or convalescent COVID-19.

This chain connects TRBV6-1 to TRBJ1-5; 10 positions agree with TRBD1. The CDR3 sequence is 14 residues long. CDR1 and CDR2 from the germline V gene are MNHNS and SASEGT. J gave up 4 bases and V 8 bases, and 5 bases lay outside the gene matches. The CDR3, as DNA: TGTGCCAGCCGGGACAGGGGTGAAAATCAGCCCCAGCATTTT. Its translation is CASRDRGENQPQHF.

This CDR3 is CASSVHSSEAFF. The CDR3 DNA is TGTGCCAGCAGTGTCCACAGCTCTGAAGCTTTCTTT. The chain couples TRBV2 to TRBJ1-1; D ambiguous. Per germline, CDR1 SNHLY and CDR2 FYNNEI. Deletions cut 4 bases from V and 6 bases from J, with 9 bases between. This CDR3 is 12 amino acids long.

The chain combines TRBV23-1 with TRBJ1-3, with 7 bases identical to TRBD1. TRBV23-1 is an ORF for which the function is uncertain. With 6 bases clipped from V and 2 bases from J, the junction kept 22 bases outside the gene matches. This CDR3 is 20 amino acids long. The CDR3 coding sequence is TGCGCCAGCAGACGGGATTCACGACAGGGTAGAACGACCGCTGGAAACACCATATATTTT. Translated, it gives CASRRDSRQGRTTAGNTIYF.

The V gene is TRBV30, the J gene TRBJ2-7; 7 positions match TRBD2. The CDR3 length is 15 residues. Losses at the gene ends were 0 bases for V and 5 bases for J; bases not matched to a gene: 10. CDR1 and CDR2 from the germline V gene are GTSNPN and SVGIG (reference sequence). CDR3 amino acids: CAWSVRGTIRHEQYF. DNA for the CDR3: TGTGCCTGGAGTGTGCGCGGGACTATCCGACACGAGCAGTACTTC.

The chain combines TRBV19 with TRBJ2-1, with TRBD2 identical over 10 bases. Trimming removed 4 bases from V and 4 bases from J; junction bases left unmatched: 4. Germline V CDR1 and CDR2: LNHDA, SQIVND (reference sequence). This CDR3 has 15 residues. CDR3 sequence: CASSKLAGYYNEQFF. In DNA form, the CDR3 reads TGTGCCAGTAGTAAACTAGCGGGATATTACAATGAGCAGTTCTTC. Drawing the rest from reference TRBV19 and TRBJ2-1, the complete variable domain is DGGITQSPKYLFRKEGQNVTLSCEQNLNHDAMYWYRQDPGQGLRLIYYSQIVNDFQKGDIAEGYSVSREKKESFPLTVTSAQKNPTAFYLCASSKLAGYYNEQFFGPGTRLTVL.

The CDR3 DNA sequence: TGTGCCAGCAGCTCACTAGCGGGAGTTTACAATGAGCAGTTCTTC. Protein: CASSSLAGVYNEQFF. The V and J genes are TRBV7-3 and TRBJ2-1; 11 bases fit TRBD2. Per germline, CDR1 SGHTA and CDR2 FQGTGA. Unmatched junction bases numbered 3, after V lost 4 bases and J lost 4 bases. The CDR3 spans 15 residues.

A note on this clone: At the DNA level, this CDR3 is encoded by other sequences in the same sample as well. J is TRBJ1-1 and V is TRBV9, with unresolved D. Germline CDR1 is SGDLS and CDR2 is YYNGEE. V lost 3 bases and J lost 1, with 10 bases in between. The CDR3 sequence is 14 residues long. The CDR3 region has the DNA TGTGCCAGCAGCGCGCACCCGGGGAACACTGAAGCTTTCTTT. It yields the protein CASSAHPGNTEAFF.

The J gene is TRBJ1-1, the V gene TRBV6-6; tentatively, D is TRBD1 (5 bases). Germline loops: CDR1 MNHNY, CDR2 SVGAGI (reference sequence). V dropped 2 bases and J dropped 5 bases, with 9 bases sitting between them. The length of the CDR3 is 13 residues. CDR3: CASSYTGQTEAFF. The CDR3, as DNA: TGTGCCAGCAGTTACACTGGACAAACTGAAGCTTTCTTT.

On this clone: Distinct nucleotide sequences in the sample also encode this CDR3. This chain links TRBV5-1 with TRBJ2-1; TRBD2 agrees at 13 bases. The V gene end was trimmed by 0 bases and the J gene end by 6 bases; junction bases not matched to a gene: 3. This CDR3 region has 16 residues. Germline-derived CDR1 and CDR2 are SGHRS and YFSETQ. CDR3 sequence reads: CASSLELAGGPNEQFF. In DNA form, the CDR3 reads TGCGCCAGCAGCTTGGAACTAGCGGGGGGGCCCAATGAGCAGTTCTTC.

V gene TRBV3-1 (or the pseudogene TRBV3-2) combines with J gene TRBJ2-7; 8 bases fit TRBD1. The J segment lost 4 bases and the V segment lost 3 bases, leaving 8 bases of the junction unmatched. The CDR3 length is 15 residues. CDR1 and CDR2 (germline): LGHDT, YNNKEL (reference sequence). This CDR3 is CASSHSGTGAYEQYF. In DNA form, the CDR3 reads TGTGCCAGCAGCCATTCCGGGACAGGAGCTTACGAGCAGTACTTC.

The chain links TRBV7-9 to TRBJ2-1; the D gene is possibly TRBD2 (5 bases). The V and J ends lost 2 bases and 0 bases respectively, with 11 bases between them. The CDR3 length is 16 residues. Germline loops: CDR1 SEHNR, CDR2 FQNEAQ (reference sequence). The CDR3 DNA reads TGTGCCAGCAGCTTAAGCCGGGGATACTCCTACAATGAGCAGTTCTTC. Its translation is CASSLSRGYSYNEQFF.

This rearrangement joins TRBV19 to TRBJ2-2; 9 nucleotides line up with TRBD1. V lost 10 bases and J lost 2; bases outside the gene matches: 5. This CDR3 is built from 14 residues. CDR1 and CDR2 from the germline V gene are LNHDA and SQIVND (reference sequence). The CDR3 loop reads CATSGQGNTGELFF. In DNA form, the CDR3 reads TGTGCCACCTCGGGACAGGGAAACACCGGGGAGCTGTTTTTT.

This rearrangement joins TRBV29-1 to TRBJ2-3, with D possibly being TRBD1 (5 bases). Germline lookup yields CDR1 SQVTM and CDR2 ANQGSEA. There are 14 residues in the CDR3. The germline V and J ends were trimmed by 0 bases and 3 bases, with 10 bases remaining between them. CDR3 nucleotide sequence: TGCAGCGTTGAAGACAGGGAAGGAACAGATACGCAGTATTTT. The encoded protein is CSVEDREGTDTQYF.

The genes are TRBV2 and TRBJ1-2; 7 positions match TRBD1. V trimming: 4 bases; J trimming: 8 bases; junction bases outside the gene matches: 10. The CDR3 covers 14 residues. Germline loops: CDR1 SNHLY, CDR2 FYNNEI. The CDR3 spells CASSGNRDRGGYTF. The DNA for the CDR3 is TGTGCCAGCAGTGGTAACCGGGACAGAGGGGGCTACACCTTC.

V usage is TRBV7-2 and J usage is TRBJ2-3; TRBD1 agrees at 10 bases. CDR3 size: 18 residues. CDR1 is SGHTA and CDR2 is FQGNSA in the germline V gene. Germline trimming cut 2 bases from V and 4 bases from J; bases unmatched to any gene: 12. CDR3 region: CASSLFHKGQGLSDTQYF. In nucleotides, the CDR3 is TGTGCCAGCAGCTTATTCCATAAGGGACAGGGGTTATCAGATACGCAGTATTTT.

On this clone itself: Other DNA sequences in the sample encode the same CDR3. J is TRBJ1-5 and V is TRBV5-1; 8 bases line up with TRBD1. Germline CDR1 SGHRS, CDR2 YFSETQ. V gave up 5 bases and J gave up 5 bases; unmatched junction bases: 6. The CDR3 is made up of 14 amino acids. The CDR3 sequence: CASREQGGDQPQHF. Here the CDR3 DNA reads TGCGCCAGCAGGGAACAGGGGGGCGATCAGCCCCAGCATTTT.

The J gene is TRBJ1-1, the V gene TRBV3-1 (or the pseudogene TRBV3-2); D possibly corresponds to TRBD1 (6 bases). V was trimmed by 0 bases and J by 3 bases, leaving 17 bases between them. From germline, CDR1 is LGHDT and CDR2 YNNKEL (reference sequence). The CDR3 sequence is 17 residues long. The CDR3 is CASSQDRGVNSDTEAFF. The CDR3 nucleotides are TGTGCCAGCAGCCAAGACAGGGGAGTGAATTCGGACACTGAAGCTTTCTTT.

The J gene is TRBJ2-7, the V gene TRBV3-1 (or the pseudogene TRBV3-2); tentatively, D is TRBD1 (8 bases). Trimming pared 4 bases from V and 4 bases from J, leaving 17 bases between. This CDR3 is built from 15 residues. Germline CDR1 reads LGHDT; CDR2 reads YNNKEL (reference sequence). CDR3 residues: CASSPWTGREYEQYF. DNA for the CDR3: TGTGCCAGCAGCCCGTGGACAGGGAGGGAGTACGAGCAGTACTTC.

The chain carries TRBV12-3 or TRBV12-4 and TRBJ1-1; unclear D gene. Trimming shortened V by 3 bases and J by 0 bases, and 2 bases separated the two germline ends. This CDR3 is built from 12 residues. The CDR3 region has the DNA TGTGCCAGCAGTTTTATGAACACTGAAGCTTTCTTT. This sequence encodes CASSFMNTEAFF.

This clone appeared once. This chain joins TRBV5-1 and TRBJ2-3, with 7 bases that match TRBD2. There are 15 residues in the CDR3. Germline CDR1 and CDR2: SGHRS and YFSETQ. After removal of 3 bases from V and 5 bases from J, the junction contained 9 bases not matched to a gene. CDR3 nucleotide sequence: TGCGCCAGCAGCTGGTCGGCTAGCGGCAAAGATACGCAGTATTTT. Protein product: CASSWSASGKDTQYF.